Shown below are 22 T cell receptor beta chains from a single sample sequenced in a study of Graves' ophthalmopathy and Graves' hyperthyroidism. RNA transcripts were the template, and TCR beta CDR3 regions were amplified from them. Second-round multiplex PCR came after first-round RT-PCR with HTBI primers. TCRdb ran MiXCR on the multiplex PCR reads and lists one entry per CDR3 protein. Here the sample spans about half a million distinct CDR3 sequences, 14% being singletons. Sequencing was performed on blood. These receptors all come from a woman aged 25 to 39 with Graves' ophthalmopathy.

This clonotype occurred a few times. The rearrangement joins TRBV27 to TRBJ2-7, with D possibly matching TRBD2 (5 bases). Germline V gene data show CDR1 as MNHEY and CDR2 as SMNVEV (reference sequence). Trimming left V 6 bases short and J 0 bases short, with 15 bases between. This CDR3 spans 15 amino acids. This chain's CDR3 is CASSPRRGSSYEQYF. CDR3 nucleotide sequence: TGTGCCAGCAGCCCACGCCGGGGAAGCTCCTACGAGCAGTACTTC.

The chain links TRBV7-9 to TRBJ2-5; D gene unclear. Looked up from germline, CDR1 is SEHNR and CDR2 is FQNEAQ (reference sequence). V lost 7 bases to trimming and J lost 2 bases, with 14 bases between them. The CDR3 runs 14 residues. CDR3 DNA sequence: TGTGCCAGCAAATCAAATCCCGCTCAAGAGACCCAGTACTTC. This codes for CASKSNPAQETQYF. Full variable domain (missing parts from reference TRBV7-9 and TRBJ2-5): DTGVSQNPRHKITKRGQNVTFRCDPISEHNRLYWYRQTLGQGPEFLTYFQNEAQLEKSRLLSDRFSAERPKGSFSTLEIQRTEQGDSAMYLCASKSNPAQETQYFGPGTRLLVL.

There are a few counts of this clonotype. The chain carries TRBV11-2 and TRBJ2-2; 7 nucleotides agree with TRBD2. Germline V gene lookup returns CDR1 SGHAT and CDR2 FQNNGV. The V gene end was trimmed by 6 bases and the J gene end by 1 base; junction bases not matched to a gene: 8. This CDR3 has 16 residues. CDR3 residues: CASRPVAGLNTGELFF. Written as DNA, the CDR3 is TGTGCCAGCAGGCCGGTAGCGGGTTTGAACACCGGGGAGCTGTTTTTT.

This clonotype was counted many times. The gene calls are TRBV28 and TRBJ2-5; D possibly matches TRBD1 or TRBD2 (5 bases each). Trimming left V 3 bases short and J 1 base short, with 9 bases between. CDR1 is MDHEN and CDR2 is SYDVKM in the germline V gene. This CDR3 spans 14 amino acids. The CDR3 DNA is TGTGCCAGCAGTTTTGACGGGACCCAAGAGACCCAGTACTTC. Translation: CASSFDGTQETQYF.

J is TRBJ2-7 and V is TRBV19; D possibly corresponds to TRBD2 (6 bases). V lost 10 bases and J 2 bases, leaving 15 bases between the germline ends. This CDR3 contains 13 residues. CDR1 LNHDA and CDR2 SQIVND come from the germline V gene (reference sequence). The CDR3 DNA follows: TGTGCCACCATGGACCGCGGGACCTACGAGCAGTACTTC. This sequence encodes CATMDRGTYEQYF.

This clonotype was counted ten times or more. The chain employs TRBV29-1 and TRBJ2-7; 9 bases map to TRBD1. The CDR3 runs to 14 residues. The germline CDR1 and CDR2 sequences are SQVTM and ANQGSEA. V gave up 3 bases and J gave up 5 bases; unmatched junction bases: 8. In nucleotides, the CDR3 is TGCAGCGTTGAGAGGGGGACAGGGTGGGACGAGCAGTACTTC. Its protein is CSVERGTGWDEQYF.

About this clonotype itself: The junction departs from germline at one end; a sequencing error may be responsible. This chain joins TRBV7-3 and TRBJ2-4; a weak D match, TRBD2 (5 bases). Germline V gene lookup returns CDR1 SGHTA and CDR2 FQGTGA. This CDR3 comprises 18 residues. CDR3 coding DNA: TGTGCCAGCAGCCTCACCCCTCCCGGGGTTGAGGTTCAAAACATTAAGTACTTC. Amino acids: CASSLTPPGVEVQNIKYF.

This clonotype was recorded many times. The chain is built from TRBV11-2 and TRBJ1-1; the D is unclear. CDR3 length: 16 amino acids. Trimming shortened V by 3 bases and J by 1 base, and 15 bases separated the two germline ends. The germline gives CDR1 SGHAT, CDR2 FQNNGV. The CDR3 is CASSLSYSITNTEAFF. CDR3 bases: TGTGCCAGCAGCTTGTCCTACTCTATTACGAACACTGAAGCTTTCTTT.

This clonotype occurred many times. The rearrangement links TRBV4-1 to TRBJ1-1; no reliable D call. The CDR3 runs 14 residues. Germline V CDR1 and CDR2: MGHRA, YSYEKL. V was clipped by 0 bases and J by 1 base, with 6 bases between them. DNA for the CDR3: TGCGCCAGCAGCCAAGAAGTTCAGAACACTGAAGCTTTCTTT. Translated: CASSQEVQNTEAFF.

The rearrangement joins TRBV6-1 to TRBJ2-5; D may be TRBD1 (6 bases). The V end was cut by 6 bases, the J end by 5 bases, with 13 bases between. CDR3 length: 13 residues. Germline CDR1 reads MNHNS; CDR2 reads SASEGT. This CDR3 reads CASRRTAVETQYF. CDR3 nucleotides: TGTGCCAGCAGACGGACAGCAGTGGAGACCCAGTACTTC.

This clonotype was counted ten times or more. The chain joins TRBV29-1 to TRBJ1-1, with D unresolved. The V gene's germline CDR1 is SQVTM and CDR2 ANQGSEA. This CDR3 has 11 residues. V gave up 4 bases and J gave up 4 bases, with 7 bases separating them. The CDR3 here is CSVVEGTEAFF. The CDR3 DNA reads as TGCAGCGTTGTTGAGGGCACTGAAGCTTTCTTT.

This clonotype was counted a few times. The CDR3 sequence: CASSPAGGNYGYTF. As DNA, the CDR3 is TGTGCCAGCAGCCCGGCCGGGGGCAACTATGGCTACACCTTC. The gene calls are TRBV9 and TRBJ1-2; tentative D call: TRBD1 (6 bases). CDR1 is SGDLS and CDR2 is YYNGEE in the germline V gene. The ends were cut back, 4 bases at V and 2 bases at J, with 12 bases in the middle. The CDR3 has 14 residues.

This clonotype was recorded at least ten times. This chain joins TRBV29-1 and TRBJ2-5; TRBD2 agrees at 13 bases. The CDR3 totals 14 residues. Germline V gene sequence: CDR1 SQVTM, CDR2 ANQGSEA. Losses at the gene ends were 4 bases for V and 5 bases for J; bases not matched to a gene: 4. DNA for the CDR3: TGCAGCGTTGGGACTAGCGGGAGTTGGGAGACCCAGTACTTC. It encodes CSVGTSGSWETQYF.

At least ten counts were recorded for this clonotype. J is TRBJ2-7 and V is TRBV11-2; 7 positions agree with TRBD2. CDR3 size: 13 residues. V lost 4 bases, J lost 4 bases, and 4 bases stayed unmatched. The germline V gene has CDR1 SGHAT and CDR2 FQNNGV. CDR3: CASSYQGGYEQYF. In nucleotides, the CDR3 is TGTGCCAGCAGCTATCAGGGAGGGTACGAGCAGTACTTC.

This clonotype was seen many times. CDR3 residues: CASSLSVSSHEQYF. The CDR3 region has the DNA TGCGCCAGCAGCTTGTCGGTTAGTAGTCACGAGCAGTACTTC. The chain is built from TRBV5-1 and TRBJ2-7; no definite D call. V lost 1 base and J 5 bases, leaving 13 bases between the germline ends. The CDR3 spans 14 residues. Germline assignment: CDR1 SGHRS and CDR2 YFSETQ.

This clonotype came up many times. This chain links TRBV20-1 with TRBJ1-5, with 7 bases lining up with TRBD1. Germline CDR1 DFQATT, CDR2 SNEGSKA (reference sequence). After removal of 5 bases from V and 1 base from J, the junction contained 5 bases not matched to a gene. This CDR3 contains 14 residues. The CDR3 bases are TGCAGTGCTCCCGGGACAGCCAGCAATCAGCCCCAGCATTTT. Translation: CSAPGTASNQPQHF.

This clonotype appeared many times. The V gene is TRBV12-3 or TRBV12-4, the J gene TRBJ2-7, with 8 nucleotides matching TRBD2. After removal of 5 bases from V and 4 bases from J, the junction contained 10 bases not matched to a gene. The CDR3 length is 15 residues. The CDR3: CASSSPVSGGYEQYF. In DNA form, the CDR3 reads TGTGCCAGCAGTAGCCCCGTTTCGGGGGGGTACGAGCAGTACTTC.

This clonotype was found many times. This rearrangement joins TRBV12-3 or TRBV12-4 to TRBJ2-7, with a tentative D call TRBD1 (7 bases). Trimming took off 2 bases at V and 4 bases at J, with 15 bases between the two ends. CDR3 length: 15 amino acids. Written as DNA, the CDR3 is TGTGCCAGCAGTTTATCGCCTCAGGGGGGATACGAGCAGTACTTC. This sequence encodes CASSLSPQGGYEQYF.

This clonotype was picked up many times. DNA for the CDR3: TGTGCCAGCAGTACTCGGACAGCTGAAGCTTTCTTT. Protein sequence: CASSTRTAEAFF. The chain has TRBV6-2 or TRBV6-3 and TRBJ1-1; D is possibly TRBD1 (6 bases). The V gene's germline CDR1 is MNHEY and CDR2 SVGEGT. This CDR3 has 12 amino acids. V was trimmed by 5 bases and J by 6 bases, leaving 10 bases between them.

This clonotype showed up many times. V usage is TRBV19 and J usage is TRBJ1-5; 7 bases agree with TRBD1. This CDR3 has 15 residues. Trimming cost V 2 bases and J 4 bases; bases outside gene matches: 5. Germline V gives CDR1 LNHDA, CDR2 SQIVND (reference sequence). CDR3 region: CASSILTGLNQPQHF. DNA for the CDR3: TGTGCCAGTAGTATATTGACAGGGTTGAATCAGCCCCAGCATTTT.

This clonotype appeared many times. This chain links TRBV5-1 with TRBJ2-5, with TRBD1 identical over 7 bases. The CDR3 length is 16 residues. J lost 0 bases, V lost 2 bases, and 7 bases had no gene match. The germline CDR1 and CDR2 sequences are SGHRS and YFSETQ. The CDR3 region is CASSFNRGNYQETQYF. DNA for the CDR3: TGCGCCAGCAGCTTTAACAGGGGAAATTACCAAGAGACCCAGTACTTC.

This clonotype was counted ten times or more. This chain connects TRBV29-1 to TRBJ2-5, with TRBD1 identical over 9 bases. The CDR3 has 14 amino acids. From germline, CDR1 is SQVTM and CDR2 ANQGSEA. This CDR3 reads CTLGTGLVGETQYF. CDR3 bases: TGCACCTTAGGGACAGGGCTGGTAGGGGAGACCCAGTACTTC.